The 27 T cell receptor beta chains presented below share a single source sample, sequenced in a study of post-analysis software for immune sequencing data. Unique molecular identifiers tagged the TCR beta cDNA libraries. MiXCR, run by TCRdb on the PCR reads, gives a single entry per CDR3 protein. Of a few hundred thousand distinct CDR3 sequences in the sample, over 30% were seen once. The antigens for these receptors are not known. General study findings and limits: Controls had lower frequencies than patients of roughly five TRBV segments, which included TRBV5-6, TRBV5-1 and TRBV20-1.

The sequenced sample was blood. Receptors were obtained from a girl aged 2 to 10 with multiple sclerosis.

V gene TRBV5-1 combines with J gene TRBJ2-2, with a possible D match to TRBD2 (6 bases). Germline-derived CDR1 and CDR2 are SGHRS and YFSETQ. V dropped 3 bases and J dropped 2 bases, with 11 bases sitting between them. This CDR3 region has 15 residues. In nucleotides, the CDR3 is TGCGCCAGCAGCTACCGGGACTTTAACACCGGGGAGCTGTTTTTT. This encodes CASSYRDFNTGELFF.

CDR3 in amino acids: CASSSGGRTDTQYF. In nucleotides, the CDR3 is TGTGCCAGCAGTTCCGGGGGCCGCACAGATACGCAGTATTTT. The V call is TRBV28, the J call TRBJ2-3; the D gene could be TRBD1 or TRBD2 (6 bases each). Germline CDR1 MDHEN, CDR2 SYDVKM. This CDR3 region has 14 residues. Deletions cut 4 bases from V and 1 base from J, with 9 bases between.

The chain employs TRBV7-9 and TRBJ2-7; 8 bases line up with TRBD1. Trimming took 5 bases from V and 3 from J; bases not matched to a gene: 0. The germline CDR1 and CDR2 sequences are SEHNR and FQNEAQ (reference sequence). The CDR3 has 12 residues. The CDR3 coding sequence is TGTGCCAGCAGCGGGACAGGCTACGAGCAGTACTTC. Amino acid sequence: CASSGTGYEQYF.

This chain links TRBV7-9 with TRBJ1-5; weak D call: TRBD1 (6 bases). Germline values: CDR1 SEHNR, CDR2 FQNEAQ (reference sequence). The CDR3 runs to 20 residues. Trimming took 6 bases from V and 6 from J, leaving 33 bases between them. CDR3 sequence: CASSIHGGPPLQGGFQPQHF. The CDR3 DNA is TGTGCCAGCAGTATCCATGGGGGCCCCCCACTACAGGGTGGTTTTCAGCCCCAGCATTTT.

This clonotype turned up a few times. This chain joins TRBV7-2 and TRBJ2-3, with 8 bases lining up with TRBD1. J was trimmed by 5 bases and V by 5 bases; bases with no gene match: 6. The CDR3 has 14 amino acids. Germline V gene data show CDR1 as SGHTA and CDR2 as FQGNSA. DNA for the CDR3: TGTGCCAGCAGCGCGGGACAGGCCCAAGATACGCAGTATTTT. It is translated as CASSAGQAQDTQYF.

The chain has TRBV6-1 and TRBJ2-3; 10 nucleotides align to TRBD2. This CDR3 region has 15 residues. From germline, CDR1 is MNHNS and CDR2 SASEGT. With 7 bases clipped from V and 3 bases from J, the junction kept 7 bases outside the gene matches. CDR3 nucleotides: TGTGCCAGCACTGTGACTAGCGGGCTGACAGATACGCAGTATTTT. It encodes CASTVTSGLTDTQYF.

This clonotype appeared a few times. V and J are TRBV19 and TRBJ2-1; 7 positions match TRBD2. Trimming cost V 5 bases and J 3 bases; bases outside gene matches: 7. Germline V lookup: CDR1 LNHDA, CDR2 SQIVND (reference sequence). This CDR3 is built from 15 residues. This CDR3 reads CASSRAGTVYNEQFF. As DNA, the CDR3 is TGTGCCAGTAGTCGAGCGGGGACGGTCTACAATGAGCAGTTCTTC.

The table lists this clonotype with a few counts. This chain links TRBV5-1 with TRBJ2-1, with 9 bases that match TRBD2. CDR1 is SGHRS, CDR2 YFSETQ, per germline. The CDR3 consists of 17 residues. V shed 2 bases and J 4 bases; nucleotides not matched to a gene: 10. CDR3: CASSFNPTSGYYNEQFF. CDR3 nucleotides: TGCGCCAGCAGCTTTAATCCTACTAGCGGGTATTACAATGAGCAGTTCTTC.

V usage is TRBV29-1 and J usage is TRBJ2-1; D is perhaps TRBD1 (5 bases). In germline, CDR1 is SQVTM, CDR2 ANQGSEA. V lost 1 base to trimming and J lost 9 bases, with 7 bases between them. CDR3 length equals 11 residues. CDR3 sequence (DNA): TGCAGCGTTGAAGGTCAGGGTGAGCAGTTCTTC. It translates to CSVEGQGEQFF.

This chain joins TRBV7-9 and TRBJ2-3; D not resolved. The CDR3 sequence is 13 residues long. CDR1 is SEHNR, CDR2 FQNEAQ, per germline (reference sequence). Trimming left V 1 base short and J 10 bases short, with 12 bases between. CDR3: CASSLGADISQYF. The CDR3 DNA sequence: TGTGCCAGCAGCTTAGGGGCAGACATCTCGCAGTATTTT.

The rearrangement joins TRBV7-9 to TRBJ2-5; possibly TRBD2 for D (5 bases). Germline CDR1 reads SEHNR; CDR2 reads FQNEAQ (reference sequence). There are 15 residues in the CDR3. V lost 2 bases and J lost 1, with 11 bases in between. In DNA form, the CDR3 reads TGTGCCAGCAGCTTATCGGGGTTCGCCCAAGAGACCCAGTACTTC. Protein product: CASSLSGFAQETQYF.

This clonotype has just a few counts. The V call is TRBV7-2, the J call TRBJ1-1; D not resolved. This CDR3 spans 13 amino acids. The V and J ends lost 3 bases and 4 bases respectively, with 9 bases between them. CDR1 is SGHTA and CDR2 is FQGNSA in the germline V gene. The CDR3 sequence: CASSFRGFTEAFF. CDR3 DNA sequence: TGTGCCAGCAGCTTTCGGGGTTTCACTGAAGCTTTCTTT.

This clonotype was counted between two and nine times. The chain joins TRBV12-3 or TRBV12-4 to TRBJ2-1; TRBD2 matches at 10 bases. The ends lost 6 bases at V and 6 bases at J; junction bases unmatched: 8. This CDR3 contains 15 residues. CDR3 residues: CASSQPGLASNEQFF. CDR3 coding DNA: TGTGCCAGCAGCCAGCCGGGACTAGCGTCCAATGAGCAGTTCTTC.

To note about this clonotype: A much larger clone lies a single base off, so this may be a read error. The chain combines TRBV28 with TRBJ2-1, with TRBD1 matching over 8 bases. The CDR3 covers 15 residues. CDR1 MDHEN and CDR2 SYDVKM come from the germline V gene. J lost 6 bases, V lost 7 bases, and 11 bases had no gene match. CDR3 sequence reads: CASTHRDRMRNEQFF. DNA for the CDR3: TGTGCCAGCACCCACCGGGACAGGATGCGCAATGAGCAGTTCTTC.

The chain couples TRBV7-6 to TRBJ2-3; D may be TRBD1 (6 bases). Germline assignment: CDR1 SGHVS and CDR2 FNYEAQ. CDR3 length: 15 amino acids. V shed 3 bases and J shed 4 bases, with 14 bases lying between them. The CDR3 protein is CASSLGARRPDTQYF. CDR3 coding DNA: TGTGCCAGCAGCTTGGGGGCCCGGAGACCAGATACGCAGTATTTT.

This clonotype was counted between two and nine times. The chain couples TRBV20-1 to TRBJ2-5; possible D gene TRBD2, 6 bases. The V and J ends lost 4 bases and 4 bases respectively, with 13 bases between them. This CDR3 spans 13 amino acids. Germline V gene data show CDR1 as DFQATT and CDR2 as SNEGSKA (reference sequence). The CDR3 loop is CSAIGGTAETQYF. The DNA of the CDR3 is TGCAGTGCTATCGGAGGGACCGCAGAGACCCAGTACTTC.

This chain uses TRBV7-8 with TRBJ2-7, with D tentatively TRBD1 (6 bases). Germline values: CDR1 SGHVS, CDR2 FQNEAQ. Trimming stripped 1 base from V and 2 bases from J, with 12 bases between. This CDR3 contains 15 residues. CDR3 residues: CASSLETGFTYEQYF. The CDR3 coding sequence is TGTGCCAGCAGCTTAGAGACAGGATTCACCTACGAGCAGTACTTC.

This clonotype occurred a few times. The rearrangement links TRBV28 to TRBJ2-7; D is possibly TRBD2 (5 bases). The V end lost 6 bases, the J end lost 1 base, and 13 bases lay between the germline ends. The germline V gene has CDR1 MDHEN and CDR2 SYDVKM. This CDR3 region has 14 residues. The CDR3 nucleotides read TGTGCCAGCAGAGGAGAGCGGCTGTCCTACGAGCAGTACTTC. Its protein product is CASRGERLSYEQYF.

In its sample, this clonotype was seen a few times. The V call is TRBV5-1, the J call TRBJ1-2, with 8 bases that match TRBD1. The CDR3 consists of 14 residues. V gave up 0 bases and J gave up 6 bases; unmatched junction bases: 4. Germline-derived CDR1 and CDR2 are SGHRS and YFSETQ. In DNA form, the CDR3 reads TGCGCCAGCAGCTTGGGAGACAGGGGAGATGGCTACACCTTC. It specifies CASSLGDRGDGYTF.

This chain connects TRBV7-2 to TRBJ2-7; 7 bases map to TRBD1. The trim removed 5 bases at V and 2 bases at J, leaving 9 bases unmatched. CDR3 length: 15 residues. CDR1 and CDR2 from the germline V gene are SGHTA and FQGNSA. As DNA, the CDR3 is TGTGCCAGCAGCCAACCCCCGGGACAGACCTACGAGCAGTACTTC. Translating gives CASSQPPGQTYEQYF. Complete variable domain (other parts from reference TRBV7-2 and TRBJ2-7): GAGVSQSPSNKVTEKGKDVELRCDPISGHTALYWYRQSLGQGLEFLIYFQGNSAPDKSGLPSDRFSAERTGGSVSTLTIQRTQQEDSAVYLCASSQPPGQTYEQYFGPGTRLTVT.

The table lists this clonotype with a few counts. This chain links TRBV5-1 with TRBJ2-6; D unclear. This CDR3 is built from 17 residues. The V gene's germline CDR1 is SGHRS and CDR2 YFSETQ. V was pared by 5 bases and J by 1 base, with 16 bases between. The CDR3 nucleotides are TGCGCCAGCAGGTTACTACTCGCCACGTCTGGGGCCAACGTCCTGACTTTC. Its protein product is CASRLLLATSGANVLTF. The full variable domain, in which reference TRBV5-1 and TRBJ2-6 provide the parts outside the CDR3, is KAGVTQTPRYLIKTRGQQVTLSCSPISGHRSVSWYQQTPGQGLQFLFEYFSETQRNKGNFPGRFSGRQFSNSRSEMNVSTLELGDSALYLCASRLLLATSGANVLTFGAGSRLTVL.

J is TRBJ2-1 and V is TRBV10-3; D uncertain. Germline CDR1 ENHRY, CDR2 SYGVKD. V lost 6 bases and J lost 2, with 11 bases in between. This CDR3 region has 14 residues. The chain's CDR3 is CAISPSLPYNEQFF. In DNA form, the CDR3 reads TGTGCCATCAGCCCGAGTCTCCCCTACAATGAGCAGTTCTTC.

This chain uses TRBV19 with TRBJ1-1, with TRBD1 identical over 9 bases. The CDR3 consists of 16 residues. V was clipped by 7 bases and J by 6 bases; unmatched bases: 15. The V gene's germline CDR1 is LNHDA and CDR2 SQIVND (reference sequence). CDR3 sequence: CASIPIRQGGISEAFF. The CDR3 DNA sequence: TGTGCCAGTATCCCTATACGACAGGGGGGTATATCTGAAGCTTTCTTT.

For the CDR3, the DNA is TGTGCCAGCAGCCAATCCCCGGGGCGGGGGACAGATACGCAGTATTTT. Protein product: CASSQSPGRGTDTQYF. The rearrangement links TRBV4-2 to TRBJ2-3; 7 nucleotides line up with TRBD2. With V trimmed by 2 bases and J by 3 bases, 8 bases remained unmatched. Germline V gives CDR1 LGHNA, CDR2 YNFKEQ. CDR3 length: 16 residues.

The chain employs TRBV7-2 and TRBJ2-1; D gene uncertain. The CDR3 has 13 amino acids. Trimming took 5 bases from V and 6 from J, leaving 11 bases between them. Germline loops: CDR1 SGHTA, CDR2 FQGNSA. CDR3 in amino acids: CASSIRPINEQFF. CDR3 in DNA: TGTGCCAGCAGCATTCGACCCATCAATGAGCAGTTCTTC.

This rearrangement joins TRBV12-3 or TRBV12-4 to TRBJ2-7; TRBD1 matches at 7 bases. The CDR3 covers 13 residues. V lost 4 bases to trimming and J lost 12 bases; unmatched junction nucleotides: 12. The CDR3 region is CASSWGQKETRYF. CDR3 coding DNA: TGTGCCAGCAGTTGGGGACAGAAAGAGACCCGGTACTTC.

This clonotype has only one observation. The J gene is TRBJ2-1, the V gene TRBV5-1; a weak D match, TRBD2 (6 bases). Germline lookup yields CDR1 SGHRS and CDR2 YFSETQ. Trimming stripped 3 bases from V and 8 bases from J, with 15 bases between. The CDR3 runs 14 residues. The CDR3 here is CASSYSGGAYEQFF. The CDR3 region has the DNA TGCGCCAGCAGCTATTCCGGGGGAGCTTATGAGCAGTTCTTC.